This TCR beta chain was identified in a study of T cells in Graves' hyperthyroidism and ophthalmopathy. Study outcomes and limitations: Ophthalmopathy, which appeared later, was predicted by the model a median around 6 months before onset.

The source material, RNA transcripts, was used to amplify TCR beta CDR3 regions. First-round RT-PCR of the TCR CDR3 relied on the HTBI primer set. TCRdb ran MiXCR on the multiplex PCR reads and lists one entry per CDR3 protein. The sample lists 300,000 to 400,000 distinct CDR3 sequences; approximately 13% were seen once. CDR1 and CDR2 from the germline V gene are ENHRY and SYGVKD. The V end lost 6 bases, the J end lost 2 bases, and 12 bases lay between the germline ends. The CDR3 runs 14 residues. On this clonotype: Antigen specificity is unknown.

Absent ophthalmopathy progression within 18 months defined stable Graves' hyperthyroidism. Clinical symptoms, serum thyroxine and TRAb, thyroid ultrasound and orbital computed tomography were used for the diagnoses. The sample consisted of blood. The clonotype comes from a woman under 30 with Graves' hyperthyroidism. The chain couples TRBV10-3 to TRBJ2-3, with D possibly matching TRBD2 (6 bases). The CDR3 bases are TGTGCCATCAGGGGGGGACTTCACACAGATACGCAGTATTTT. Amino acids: CAIRGGLHTDTQYF.